What follows are 22 T cell receptor beta chains derived from one specimen sequenced in a study of T cells in localized non-small cell lung cancer. Profiled with immunoSEQ multiplex PCR; TCRdb holds only in-frame clones, not every one. The sample holds approximately 63,000 clones, about 87% seen once. The material sequenced was peripheral blood, taken before any cancer treatment. These receptors were collected from a man between 40 and 70 years old with stage I squamous cell lung carcinoma.

The chain is built from TRBV5-4 and TRBJ2-6, with 7 bases fitting TRBD1. Germline assignment: CDR1 SGHNT and CDR2 YYREEE (reference sequence). J lost 0 bases, V lost 5 bases, and 5 bases had no gene match. The CDR3 totals 16 residues. The CDR3 DNA reads TGTGCCAGCAGGAGGGACAGAAGCTCTGGGGCCAACGTCCTGACTTTC. As protein: CASRRDRSSGANVLTF.

This chain links TRBV4-2 with TRBJ2-1; D ambiguous. V dropped 0 bases and J dropped 6 bases, with 9 bases sitting between them. The germline V gene has CDR1 LGHNA and CDR2 YNFKEQ. The CDR3 spans 14 residues. The CDR3 bases are TGTGCCAGCAGCCAAGATCTTTTAGGCAATGAGCAGTTCTTC. Amino acids: CASSQDLLGNEQFF.

In its sample, this clone was seen a few times. This rearrangement joins TRBV12-5 to TRBJ1-5; D is possibly TRBD1 (6 bases). V shed 2 bases and J shed 5 bases, with 13 bases lying between them. The germline gives CDR1 LGHNT, CDR2 FRNRAP. This CDR3 has 15 amino acids. CDR3 in amino acids: CASGLSTGNYQPQHF. Written as DNA, the CDR3 is TGTGCTAGTGGTTTGAGTACAGGGAATTATCAGCCCCAGCATTTT.

This clone has just one count. The J gene is TRBJ2-5, the V gene TRBV28; TRBD1 matches at 7 bases. CDR1 and CDR2 from the germline V gene are MDHEN and SYDVKM. The trim removed 6 bases at V and 1 base at J, leaving 5 bases unmatched. This CDR3 has 14 amino acids. The CDR3 loop reads CASREGGSQETQYF. The DNA for the CDR3 is TGTGCCAGCAGGGAAGGGGGCAGCCAAGAGACCCAGTACTTC.

This sequence joins TRBV7-2 and TRBJ1-2; 7 bases line up with TRBD1. V trimming: 4 bases; J trimming: 6 bases; junction bases outside the gene matches: 2. CDR3 length: 12 amino acids. The germline CDR1 and CDR2 sequences are SGHTA and FQGNSA. DNA for the CDR3: TGTGCCAGCAGCTCAGGGGGAGATGGCTACACCTTC. Protein: CASSSGGDGYTF.

V usage is TRBV28 and J usage is TRBJ2-3; D ambiguous. The CDR3 runs to 12 residues. The V gene's germline CDR1 is MDHEN and CDR2 SYDVKM. V was trimmed by 3 bases and J by 2 bases, leaving 3 bases between them. The DNA of the CDR3 is TGTGCCAGCAGTTTTGACACAGATACGCAGTATTTT. Translation gives CASSFDTDTQYF. Full variable domain (missing parts from reference TRBV28 and TRBJ2-3): DVKVTQSSRYLVKRTGEKVFLECVQDMDHENMFWYRQDPGLGLRLIYFSYDVKMKEKGDIPEGYSVSREKKERFSLILESASTNQTSMYLCASSFDTDTQYFGPGTRLTVL.

The chain employs TRBV4-1 and TRBJ1-5, with 7 bases fitting TRBD1. Germline V gives CDR1 MGHRA, CDR2 YSYEKL. The CDR3 is 16 residues long. Losses at the gene ends were 1 base for V and 0 bases for J; bases not matched to a gene: 3. The CDR3 reads CASSQGDSHSNQPQHF. The CDR3 region has the DNA TGCGCCAGCAGCCAAGGGGACAGTCATAGCAATCAGCCCCAGCATTTT.

This clone was observed a single time. The CDR3 coding sequence is TGTGCCAGCAGCCTTGACAGGGAGAGTGAAGCTTTCTTT. Protein: CASSLDRESEAFF. The chain links TRBV6-1 to TRBJ1-1; the match to TRBD1 covers 7 bases. The CDR3 has 13 amino acids. Germline V gives CDR1 MNHNS, CDR2 SASEGT. J gave up 7 bases and V 6 bases, and 8 bases lay outside the gene matches.

Only one count was recorded for this clone. The chain uses TRBV2 and TRBJ1-1; D might be TRBD1 (5 bases). This CDR3 has 13 amino acids. Trimming removed 6 bases from V and 1 base from J, with 9 bases in between. Per germline, CDR1 SNHLY and CDR2 FYNNEI. CDR3 loop: CASSQGPNTEAFF. The CDR3 DNA sequence: TGTGCCAGCAGCCAGGGACCGAACACTGAAGCTTTCTTT.

This chain links TRBV10-3 with TRBJ1-1; D call uncertain. Trimming cost V 6 bases and J 5 bases, with 7 bases left between them. The CDR3 consists of 11 residues. CDR1 ENHRY and CDR2 SYGVKD come from the germline V gene. CDR3 sequence: CAIRGGTEAFF. The CDR3 DNA follows: TGTGCCATCAGGGGTGGGACTGAAGCTTTCTTT.

The V gene is TRBV4-2, the J gene TRBJ2-7; D is tentatively TRBD1 or TRBD2 (6 bases each). Trimming left V 0 bases short and J 4 bases short, with 16 bases between. This CDR3 comprises 16 residues. In germline, CDR1 is LGHNA, CDR2 YNFKEQ. CDR3 coding DNA: TGTGCCAGCAGCCAAGATCTGGGGGCGGGATCATACGAGCAGTACTTC. Its protein product is CASSQDLGAGSYEQYF.

V and J are TRBV2 and TRBJ1-4, with D possibly being TRBD1 (6 bases). Trimming removed 6 bases at V and 7 bases at J, with 15 bases between. Germline loops: CDR1 SNHLY, CDR2 FYNNEI. The CDR3 totals 14 residues. The CDR3 nucleotides are TGTGCCAGCAGACGTGAGAGGGGGAGTGAAAAACTGTTTTTT. Its translation is CASRRERGSEKLFF.

The J gene is TRBJ2-7, the V gene TRBV11-2, with 9 nucleotides matching TRBD2. CDR3 length: 16 amino acids. Germline CDR1 is SGHAT and CDR2 is FQNNGV. V dropped 6 bases and J dropped 7; count of bases not matched to a gene: 16. CDR3 DNA: TGTGCCAGCAGGACGGTGAGCGGGAGGAAGAGCGGAGAGCAGTACTTC. It yields the protein CASRTVSGRKSGEQYF.

V usage is TRBV7-2 and J usage is TRBJ2-5; 16 bases are shared with TRBD2. V was pared by 1 base and J by 1 base, with 6 bases of the junction left unmatched. This CDR3 has 19 amino acids. CDR1 is SGHTA and CDR2 is FQGNSA in the germline V gene. DNA for the CDR3: TGTGCCAGCAGCTTAGAAGTCGGGACTAGCGGGAGGGTCCAAGAGACCCAGTACTTC. Translation: CASSLEVGTSGRVQETQYF.

The V gene is TRBV18, the J gene TRBJ2-7; D ambiguous. The ends were cut back, 2 bases at V and 4 bases at J, with 12 bases in the middle. Germline V gene sequence: CDR1 KGHSH, CDR2 LQKENI. The CDR3 length is 14 residues. DNA for the CDR3: TGTGCCAGCTCACCAAGCCTAGTCGGGTACGAGCAGTACTTC. It translates to CASSPSLVGYEQYF.

V usage is TRBV28 and J usage is TRBJ2-6, with 7 bases fitting TRBD2. Unmatched junction bases numbered 16, after V lost 5 bases and J lost 3 bases. The germline CDR1 and CDR2 sequences are MDHEN and SYDVKM. The CDR3 is 19 amino acids. The CDR3 region is CASSPRLGRGTNGANVLTF. DNA of the CDR3: TGTGCCAGCAGTCCCCGTTTGGGGAGGGGAACAAATGGGGCCAACGTCCTGACTTTC.

The J gene is TRBJ2-7, the V gene TRBV4-1; D might be TRBD1 (5 bases). CDR1 and CDR2 from the germline V gene are MGHRA and YSYEKL. V dropped 5 bases and J dropped 1 base, with 18 bases sitting between them. The CDR3 has 16 amino acids. The CDR3 bases are TGCGCCAGCAGCTTAGCTCGGCAGGGTGGATCCTACGAGCAGTACTTC. This codes for CASSLARQGGSYEQYF.

The CDR3 sequence is CASSTYGETEAFF. CDR3 sequence (DNA): TGTGCCAGTAGTACATACGGAGAAACTGAAGCTTTCTTT. V gene TRBV19 combines with J gene TRBJ1-1; D not resolved. The CDR3 covers 13 residues. Trimming cost V 4 bases and J 5 bases, with 11 bases left between them. Germline CDR1 reads LNHDA; CDR2 reads SQIVND (reference sequence). Full variable domain (rest looked up from reference TRBV19 and TRBJ1-1): DGGITQSPKYLFRKEGQNVTLSCEQNLNHDAMYWYRQDPGQGLRLIYYSQIVNDFQKGDIAEGYSVSREKKESFPLTVTSAQKNPTAFYLCASSTYGETEAFFGQGTRLTVV.

This chain joins TRBV27 and TRBJ1-5, with a weak D call TRBD1 (5 bases). Germline values: CDR1 MNHEY, CDR2 SMNVEV (reference sequence). The ends were cut back, 0 bases at V and 5 bases at J, with 11 bases in the middle. The CDR3 totals 15 residues. CDR3 bases: TGTGCCAGCAGTTTATCTAGGAGGGGCGATCAGCCCCAGCATTTT. It is translated as CASSLSRRGDQPQHF.

The rearrangement links TRBV5-4 to TRBJ2-5; 7 bases align to TRBD1. From germline, CDR1 is SGHNT and CDR2 YYREEE (reference sequence). The CDR3 is 16 amino acids. The J segment lost 1 base and the V segment lost 3 bases, leaving 9 bases of the junction unmatched. CDR3 sequence: CASSSMKGGGQETQYF. The DNA of the CDR3 is TGTGCCAGCAGCTCGATGAAAGGGGGCGGCCAAGAGACCCAGTACTTC.

The chain joins TRBV19 to TRBJ2-2, with 7 bases lining up with TRBD2. The CDR3 is made up of 16 amino acids. J was trimmed by 5 bases and V by 5 bases; bases with no gene match: 11. The germline gives CDR1 LNHDA, CDR2 SQIVND (reference sequence). The CDR3 region is CASSFWEGHQTGELFF. The CDR3 DNA is TGTGCCAGTAGTTTTTGGGAGGGCCATCAAACCGGGGAGCTGTTTTTT.

The chain has TRBV11-2 and TRBJ1-3; 9 bases are a match to TRBD1. The CDR3 has 16 residues. CDR1 SGHAT and CDR2 FQNNGV come from the germline V gene. J gave up 0 bases and V 2 bases, and 2 bases lay outside the gene matches. This CDR3 is CASSLRQGVSGNTIYF. Written as DNA, the CDR3 is TGTGCCAGCAGCTTAAGACAGGGGGTCTCTGGAAACACCATATATTTT.